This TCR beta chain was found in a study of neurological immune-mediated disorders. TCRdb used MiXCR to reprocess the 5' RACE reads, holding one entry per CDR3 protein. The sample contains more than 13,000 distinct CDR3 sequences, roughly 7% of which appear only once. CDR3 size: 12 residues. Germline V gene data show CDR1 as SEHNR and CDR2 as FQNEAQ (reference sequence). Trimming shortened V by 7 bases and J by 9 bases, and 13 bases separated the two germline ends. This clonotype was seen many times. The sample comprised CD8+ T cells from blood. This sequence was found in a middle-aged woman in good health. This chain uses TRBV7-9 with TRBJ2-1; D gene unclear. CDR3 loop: CASTRGSGEQFF. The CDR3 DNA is TGTGCCAGCACCCGAGGCTCCGGTGAGCAGTTCTTC.